A single sample is the source of the 28 T cell receptor beta chains below, sequenced in a study of CD8 T cells in ankylosing spondylitis. TCRdb re-analysed the 5' RACE reads in MiXCR, keeping a single row per CDR3 protein. The data hold about 340,000 distinct CDR3 sequences, with roughly 14% observed a single time. Input material: blood, either unsorted or a sorted T cell fraction (not recorded which). These receptors all come from a male donor with ankylosing spondylitis or in good health (not recorded which).

The chain uses TRBV12-3 or TRBV12-4 and TRBJ2-7; D uncertain. CDR3 length: 12 amino acids. Trimming shortened V by 2 bases and J by 4 bases, and 6 bases separated the two germline ends. The CDR3 DNA reads TGTGCCAGCAGTTTATACGGGTACGAGCAGTACTTC. This codes for CASSLYGYEQYF.

This clonotype was seen many times. The chain joins TRBV5-1 to TRBJ2-1; 7 bases map to TRBD1. Losses at the gene ends were 4 bases for V and 7 bases for J; bases not matched to a gene: 5. This CDR3 has 13 amino acids. Germline values: CDR1 SGHRS, CDR2 YFSETQ. This CDR3 reads CASSEGDRNEQFF. The DNA for the CDR3 is TGCGCCAGCAGCGAGGGGGACAGAAATGAGCAGTTCTTC.

J is TRBJ2-6 and V is TRBV3-1; D possibly corresponds to TRBD1 (5 bases). This CDR3 has 19 amino acids. The V and J ends lost 1 base and 0 bases respectively, with 16 bases between them. Germline loops: CDR1 LGHDT, CDR2 YNNKEL (reference sequence). CDR3 coding DNA: TGTGCCAGCAGCCAAGTCCAGGGATCACCTCTCTCTGGGGCCAACGTCCTGACTTTC. It codes for CASSQVQGSPLSGANVLTF.

The chain carries TRBV6-1 and TRBJ2-1, with TRBD2 identical over 12 bases. V shed 6 bases, J shed 6 bases, and the junction held 6 bases outside the gene matches. CDR3 length: 15 residues. Germline values: CDR1 MNHNS, CDR2 SASEGT. CDR3 sequence: CASRRLAGAFNEQFF. Written as DNA, the CDR3 is TGTGCCAGCAGGAGACTAGCGGGGGCCTTCAATGAGCAGTTCTTC.

This clonotype was observed a few times. The J gene is TRBJ2-1, the V gene TRBV7-2, with 9 positions matching TRBD2. Germline V CDR1 and CDR2: SGHTA, FQGNSA. V trimming: 5 bases; J trimming: 3 bases; junction bases outside the gene matches: 5. This CDR3 spans 15 amino acids. This chain's CDR3 is CASSPLAGFYNEQFF. The CDR3 DNA reads as TGTGCCAGCAGCCCCCTAGCGGGGTTCTACAATGAGCAGTTCTTC.

This clonotype was counted a few times. The chain carries TRBV5-1 and TRBJ2-5; D tentatively reads TRBD1 or TRBD2 (5 bases each). Germline CDR1 and CDR2: SGHRS and YFSETQ. The V end was cut by 0 bases, the J end by 1 base, with 10 bases between. CDR3 length: 15 amino acids. This chain's CDR3 is CASSLEGTAQETQYF. CDR3 nucleotide sequence: TGCGCCAGCAGCTTGGAAGGGACGGCCCAAGAGACCCAGTACTTC.

This clonotype occurred a few times. This sequence joins TRBV5-1 and TRBJ2-1, with 7 bases fitting TRBD1. The CDR3 length is 18 residues. Germline values: CDR1 SGHRS, CDR2 YFSETQ. The V and J ends lost 4 bases and 6 bases, in that order; junction bases with no gene match: 19. The CDR3, as DNA: TGCGCCAGCAGCAGAAGACAGGGCCGGGGTCTAGTGGGCAATGAGCAGTTCTTC. It is translated as CASSRRQGRGLVGNEQFF.

This clonotype was observed once. The chain is built from TRBV25-1 and TRBJ2-2, with D uncertain. Trimming removed 1 base from V and 0 bases from J, with 6 bases in between. The CDR3 is made up of 15 amino acids. Germline V gives CDR1 MGHDK, CDR2 SYGVNS. The CDR3 protein is CASSEWQANTGELFF. Here the CDR3 DNA reads TGTGCCAGCAGTGAATGGCAGGCGAACACCGGGGAGCTGTTTTTT.

V usage is TRBV29-1 and J usage is TRBJ2-7; 7 bases are shared with TRBD2. The V gene's germline CDR1 is SQVTM and CDR2 ANQGSEA. The CDR3 has 12 amino acids. V shed 6 bases, J shed 5 bases, and the junction held 7 bases outside the gene matches. CDR3 nucleotide sequence: TGCAGCGTGATGGCTAGCGGCAACGAGCAGTACTTC. This translates into CSVMASGNEQYF.

There are a few counts of this clonotype. The chain joins TRBV5-5 to TRBJ2-5, with unresolved D. V lost 2 bases and J lost 0, with 14 bases in between. The CDR3 length is 16 residues. CDR1 is SGHKS, CDR2 YYEKEE, per germline (reference sequence). The chain's CDR3 is CASSLGDRRYQETQYF. CDR3 bases: TGTGCCAGCAGCTTAGGTGATCGAAGGTACCAAGAGACCCAGTACTTC.

V is TRBV7-2 and J is TRBJ2-3; D assignment may be TRBD1 or TRBD2 (5 bases each). Germline V gene data show CDR1 as SGHTA and CDR2 as FQGNSA. Deletions cut 5 bases from V and 1 base from J, with 13 bases between. The CDR3 length is 15 residues. The CDR3 bases are TGTGCCAGCAGCCCCCGGGGCATAGGCACAGATACGCAGTATTTT. This gives the protein CASSPRGIGTDTQYF.

The rearrangement joins TRBV7-2 to TRBJ2-2, with TRBD1 matching over 12 bases. V was pared by 5 bases and J by 7 bases, with 5 bases of the junction left unmatched. This CDR3 comprises 15 residues. Germline CDR1 is SGHTA and CDR2 is FQGNSA. In DNA, the CDR3 is TGTGCCAGCAGCCGGGACAGGGGGCAGGTCGGGGAGCTGTTTTTT. Its protein is CASSRDRGQVGELFF.

The rearrangement joins TRBV29-1 to TRBJ1-1; D remains ambiguous. Trimming cost V 3 bases and J 0 bases, with 8 bases left between them. CDR1 is SQVTM, CDR2 ANQGSEA, per germline. The CDR3 spans 13 residues. Written as DNA, the CDR3 is TGCAGCGTTGAGGAGCGATTGAACACTGAAGCTTTCTTT. Protein sequence: CSVEERLNTEAFF.

V and J are TRBV20-1 and TRBJ1-2; TRBD1 might be the D (6 bases). Trimming pared 6 bases from V and 8 bases from J, leaving 16 bases between. In germline, CDR1 is DFQATT, CDR2 SNEGSKA (reference sequence). CDR3 length: 12 residues. In DNA form, the CDR3 reads TGCAGTGCGTTACAGGGTCCCTTGGGCTACACCTTC. This encodes CSALQGPLGYTF.

The chain couples TRBV2 to TRBJ1-4, with TRBD1 matching 7 bases. The ends lost 3 bases at V and 8 bases at J; junction bases unmatched: 6. Germline loops: CDR1 SNHLY, CDR2 FYNNEI. The CDR3 length is 14 residues. CDR3 sequence (DNA): TGTGCCAGCAGTGATCAGGGGGGATGGGAAAAACTGTTTTTT. This gives the protein CASSDQGGWEKLFF.

This clonotype turned up a few times. This chain joins TRBV2 and TRBJ2-2; no definite D call. The CDR3 is made up of 11 amino acids. Trimming left V 8 bases short and J 5 bases short, with 6 bases between. Germline V gene lookup returns CDR1 SNHLY and CDR2 FYNNEI. CDR3 amino acids: CASRWTGELFF. In DNA, the CDR3 is TGTGCCAGCCGCTGGACCGGGGAGCTGTTTTTT.

The genes are TRBV27 and TRBJ1-6; D unresolved. Germline CDR1 MNHEY, CDR2 SMNVEV (reference sequence). This CDR3 is 14 amino acids long. With 2 bases removed from V and 4 bases from J, the gap between germline ends came to 6 bases. This CDR3 is CASSLVQYNSPLHF. For the CDR3, the DNA is TGTGCCAGCAGTTTAGTGCAGTATAATTCACCCCTCCACTTT.

This chain links TRBV5-6 with TRBJ2-1; TRBD2 matches at 8 bases. From germline, CDR1 is SGHDT and CDR2 YYEEEE. The length of the CDR3 is 20 residues. Germline trimming cut 4 bases from V and 0 bases from J; bases unmatched to any gene: 18. CDR3 sequence (DNA): TGTGCCAGCAGCGTACTGGGCAAGCGGGAGCCCCAAATCTCCTACAATGAGCAGTTCTTC. Translation gives CASSVLGKREPQISYNEQFF. Filled out from reference TRBV5-6 and TRBJ2-1, the complete variable domain reads DAGVTQSPTHLIKTRGQQVTLRCSPKSGHDTVSWYQQALGQGPQFIFQYYEEEERQRGNFPDRFSGHQFPNYSSELNVNALLLGDSALYLCASSVLGKREPQISYNEQFFGPGTRLTVL.

The chain is built from TRBV6-1 and TRBJ1-1; possible D gene TRBD1, 6 bases. V was shortened by 7 bases and J by 10 bases, with 22 bases between the two germline ends. The CDR3 extends over 14 amino acids. Per the germline V gene, CDR1 is MNHNS and CDR2 is SASEGT. The CDR3 sequence is CASTPPGGGGSAFF. CDR3 nucleotides: TGTGCCAGCACTCCCCCCGGGGGGGGCGGGTCAGCTTTCTTT.

This clonotype appeared many times. The chain has TRBV27 and TRBJ1-1; D is unresolved. There are 14 residues in the CDR3. V dropped 2 bases and J dropped 1 base, with 8 bases sitting between them. Germline V gene data show CDR1 as MNHEY and CDR2 as SMNVEV (reference sequence). The CDR3 nucleotides read TGTGCCAGCAGTTTACGCCAAGAGAACACTGAAGCTTTCTTT. Translating it yields CASSLRQENTEAFF.

The CDR3 sequence: CASSGSGEQYF. In nucleotides, the CDR3 is TGCGCCAGCAGCGGGAGTGGGGAGCAGTACTTC. The V gene is TRBV5-1, the J gene TRBJ2-7, with a possible D match to TRBD2 (5 bases). V dropped 4 bases and J dropped 7 bases, with 9 bases sitting between them. Germline-derived CDR1 and CDR2 are SGHRS and YFSETQ. The CDR3 has 11 amino acids.

The V gene is TRBV20-1, the J gene TRBJ2-3; a possible D gene is TRBD2 (6 bases). Germline V gene sequence: CDR1 DFQATT, CDR2 SNEGSKA (reference sequence). The V end lost 3 bases, the J end lost 6 bases, and 13 bases lay between the germline ends. This CDR3 spans 13 amino acids. The CDR3 is CSARSGSPDTQYF. CDR3 DNA sequence: TGCAGTGCTAGGAGCGGGTCCCCCGATACGCAGTATTTT.

This clonotype was seen a few times. The chain carries TRBV5-1 and TRBJ2-2; 9 nucleotides align to TRBD1. CDR1 and CDR2 from the germline V gene are SGHRS and YFSETQ. The CDR3 totals 15 residues. V shed 1 base, J shed 5 bases, and the junction held 3 bases outside the gene matches. The CDR3 is CASSLSTGGTGELFF. DNA of the CDR3: TGCGCCAGCAGCTTGTCGACAGGGGGTACCGGGGAGCTGTTTTTT. Together with reference TRBV5-1 and TRBJ2-2, the CDR3 gives the full variable domain: KAGVTQTPRYLIKTRGQQVTLSCSPISGHRSVSWYQQTPGQGLQFLFEYFSETQRNKGNFPGRFSGRQFSNSRSEMNVSTLELGDSALYLCASSLSTGGTGELFFGEGSRLTVL.

This clonotype was counted ten times or more. The V gene is TRBV5-6, the J gene TRBJ2-2; TRBD1 matches 10 bases. Germline V gene sequence: CDR1 SGHDT, CDR2 YYEEEE. The CDR3 is 15 amino acids. Losses at the gene ends were 5 bases for V and 7 bases for J; bases not matched to a gene: 8. In DNA, the CDR3 is TGTGCCAGCAGAGCCGGGACAGGGGTGATCGGGGAGCTGTTTTTT. Protein sequence: CASRAGTGVIGELFF. The whole variable domain, remainder taken from reference TRBV5-6 and TRBJ2-2, is DAGVTQSPTHLIKTRGQQVTLRCSPKSGHDTVSWYQQALGQGPQFIFQYYEEEERQRGNFPDRFSGHQFPNYSSELNVNALLLGDSALYLCASRAGTGVIGELFFGEGSRLTVL.

This clonotype was counted between two and nine times. The chain joins TRBV5-1 to TRBJ1-1; D is unclear. Germline CDR1 SGHRS, CDR2 YFSETQ. V lost 7 bases to trimming and J lost 1 base, with 5 bases between them. This CDR3 has 11 residues. CDR3 in amino acids: CASHKNTEAFF. The CDR3 bases are TGCGCCAGCCACAAGAACACTGAAGCTTTCTTT.

This clonotype was seen many times. The V and J genes are TRBV20-1 and TRBJ1-5; D is perhaps TRBD1 (5 bases). This CDR3 contains 14 residues. The V end lost 2 bases, the J end lost 7 bases, and 15 bases lay between the germline ends. Germline CDR1 and CDR2: DFQATT and SNEGSKA (reference sequence). The CDR3: CSARSGLLGQPQHF. CDR3 DNA sequence: TGCAGTGCTAGATCGGGGCTGTTGGGCCAGCCCCAGCATTTT.

This clonotype has only a few counts. The chain employs TRBV20-1 and TRBJ2-1; tentatively, D is TRBD2 (6 bases). V was trimmed by 4 bases and J by 10 bases, leaving 20 bases between them. Germline values: CDR1 DFQATT, CDR2 SNEGSKA (reference sequence). This CDR3 is built from 14 residues. The CDR3 spells CSATRDWDLTEQFF. As DNA, the CDR3 is TGCAGTGCTACCCGGGACTGGGACCTCACAGAGCAGTTCTTC.

This clonotype was seen more than once but under ten times. The V and J genes are TRBV9 and TRBJ1-2; no clear D gene. Germline V gene lookup returns CDR1 SGDLS and CDR2 YYNGEE. This CDR3 contains 16 residues. Between the trimmed V and J ends, which lost 2 bases and 8 bases, there was a span of 22 bases. The CDR3 region is CASSVEKWAAMGGYTF. The CDR3 DNA reads as TGTGCCAGCAGCGTGGAGAAGTGGGCCGCTATGGGCGGCTACACCTTC.